A single T cell receptor beta chain is shown here with its context. These data originate in a study of blood T cell repertoires in COVID-19. Whole-study context: The United States, Italy and Spain provided the acute and convalescent COVID-19 samples.

Here immunoSEQ multiplex PCR was the method, and the copy in TCRdb shows in-frame clones only, minus some. The sample shows fewer than 250,000 clones, around four fifths of them seen only once. The CDR3 is 12 residues long. Germline CDR1 SEHNR, CDR2 FQNEAQ (reference sequence). V lost 6 bases and J lost 5; bases outside the gene matches: 1. J is TRBJ2-3 and V is TRBV7-9, with 8 bases that match TRBD2. Sequences were obtained from peripheral blood. The receptor's source is a man in his thirties or forties with active or convalescent COVID-19. CDR3 protein: CASRGLGDTQYF. The CDR3 DNA follows: TGTGCCAGCAGGGGACTAGGAGATACGCAGTATTTT.